Presented here are 7 T cell receptor beta chains from one specimen sequenced in a study of blood T cell repertoires in COVID-19. Clones were read by immunoSEQ multiplex PCR, and TCRdb kept only the in-frame ones, dropping some. The table shows roughly 230,000 clones, with around 84% occurring only once. Sample: peripheral blood. The source of these receptors is a man aged 40-50 years with acute or convalescent COVID-19.

The CDR3 sequence is CASSFHLGTYEQYF. The CDR3 nucleotides read TGTGCCAGCAGTTTCCACTTGGGCACCTACGAGCAGTACTTC. The chain combines TRBV28 with TRBJ2-7; D is unclear. Looked up from germline, CDR1 is MDHEN and CDR2 is SYDVKM. Trimming removed 3 bases from V and 2 bases from J, with 11 bases in between. This CDR3 comprises 14 residues. Drawing the rest from reference TRBV28 and TRBJ2-7, the complete variable domain is DVKVTQSSRYLVKRTGEKVFLECVQDMDHENMFWYRQDPGLGLRLIYFSYDVKMKEKGDIPEGYSVSREKKERFSLILESASTNQTSMYLCASSFHLGTYEQYFGPGTRLTVT.

This chain links TRBV7-8 with TRBJ2-7; D gene ambiguous. Per the germline V gene, CDR1 is SGHVS and CDR2 is FQNEAQ. V lost 1 base to trimming and J lost 2 bases, with 9 bases between them. The CDR3 has 14 residues. CDR3 nucleotide sequence: TGTGCCAGCAGCTTAGTTCCGGGTCCCTACGAGCAGTACTTC. Encoded protein: CASSLVPGPYEQYF.

V and J are TRBV20-1 and TRBJ1-6, with 7 bases that match TRBD1. J gave up 7 bases and V 3 bases, and 6 bases lay outside the gene matches. Germline V gives CDR1 DFQATT, CDR2 SNEGSKA (reference sequence). This CDR3 region has 14 residues. CDR3 sequence reads: CSASAGTANSPLHF. CDR3 nucleotides: TGCAGTGCTAGTGCCGGGACAGCAAATTCACCCCTCCACTTT.

The chain couples TRBV9 to TRBJ1-5, with TRBD1 matching over 9 bases. The CDR3 has 15 amino acids. Trimming removed 0 bases from V and 6 bases from J; junction bases left unmatched: 4. Germline CDR1 and CDR2: SGDLS and YYNGEE. In DNA, the CDR3 is TGTGCCAGCAGCGTAGATGGGACAGGGTTTCAGCCCCAGCATTTT. Translated, it gives CASSVDGTGFQPQHF.

The chain recombines TRBV29-1 with TRBJ2-2; D is unclear. This CDR3 has 11 amino acids. Per germline, CDR1 SQVTM and CDR2 ANQGSEA. The ends were cut back, 5 bases at V and 8 bases at J, with 9 bases in the middle. The CDR3 DNA is TGCAGCGTTTTCGTTACTGGGGAGCTGTTTTTT. Translated, it gives CSVFVTGELFF.

The chain has TRBV3-1 (or the pseudogene TRBV3-2) and TRBJ1-2; tentatively, D is TRBD1 (5 bases). Germline values: CDR1 LGHDT, CDR2 YNNKEL (reference sequence). The V end lost 4 bases, the J end lost 2 bases, and 14 bases lay between the germline ends. This CDR3 has 15 amino acids. The CDR3 coding sequence is TGTGCCAGCAGCCCAGGGATACAGGCGAACTATGGCTACACCTTC. Residues: CASSPGIQANYGYTF.

The genes are TRBV5-6 and TRBJ1-1; a weak D match, TRBD1 (5 bases). The CDR3 totals 12 residues. Germline V gene lookup returns CDR1 SGHDT and CDR2 YYEEEE. Trimming stripped 2 bases from V and 11 bases from J, with 13 bases between. CDR3 in DNA: TGTGCCAGCAGCTTTTTTCAGGGTCCCGCTTTCTTT. Translated, it gives CASSFFQGPAFF.